Following are 23 T cell receptor beta chains from one sample sequenced in a study of cytomegalovirus exposure and HLA in healthy donors. The assay was immunoSEQ multiplex PCR, and TCRdb's table has in-frame clones only and misses some. The data hold roughly 45,000 clones, with roughly 94% observed a single time. Sequenced material: PBMCs. All receptors come from a woman aged 18 to 35 in good health and CMV-seropositive.

The chain uses TRBV28 and TRBJ1-5; D possibly corresponds to TRBD1 (5 bases). Between the trimmed V and J ends, which lost 1 base and 0 bases, there was a span of 13 bases. CDR3 length: 17 residues. CDR1 MDHEN and CDR2 SYDVKM come from the germline V gene. The CDR3 region is CASSLLWGVYSNQPQHF. CDR3 sequence (DNA): TGTGCCAGCAGTTTATTATGGGGGGTTTATAGCAATCAGCCCCAGCATTTT.

This rearrangement joins TRBV6-4 to TRBJ2-5, with 10 bases fitting TRBD2. V was clipped by 3 bases and J by 5 bases; unmatched bases: 6. CDR3 length: 15 amino acids. In germline, CDR1 is MRHNA, CDR2 SNTAGT. CDR3 bases: TGTGCCAGCAGTGAAACAGCGGGAGGGCCGGAGACCCAGTACTTC. Its translation is CASSETAGGPETQYF.

The chain is built from TRBV30 and TRBJ2-1, with D unclear. Germline CDR1 reads GTSNPN; CDR2 reads SVGIG (reference sequence). Trimming left V 0 bases short and J 10 bases short, with 7 bases between. CDR3 length: 11 amino acids. The chain's CDR3 is CAWSVLSEQFF. DNA for the CDR3: TGTGCCTGGAGTGTGCTGAGCGAGCAGTTCTTC.

The rearrangement uses TRBV27 and TRBJ2-7, with no clear D. This CDR3 comprises 16 residues. Trimming pared 5 bases from V and 4 bases from J, leaving 21 bases between. Germline V CDR1 and CDR2: MNHEY, SMNVEV (reference sequence). CDR3 in amino acids: CASSNNNRLSPYEQYF. DNA of the CDR3: TGTGCCAGCAGTAACAACAACCGCCTCTCCCCTTACGAGCAGTACTTC.

This chain links TRBV7-2 with TRBJ1-6; no definite D call. Germline V lookup: CDR1 SGHTA, CDR2 FQGNSA. V was shortened by 5 bases and J by 0 bases, with 17 bases between the two germline ends. The CDR3 is 18 residues long. CDR3 DNA: TGTGCCAGCAGCCTAAAACGGAGGGAGCCCTCCTATAATTCACCCCTCCACTTT. It encodes CASSLKRREPSYNSPLHF.

V usage is TRBV7-3 and J usage is TRBJ2-1; 8 nucleotides match TRBD2. Germline CDR1 reads SGHTA; CDR2 reads FQGTGA. J was trimmed by 7 bases and V by 4 bases; bases with no gene match: 6. The CDR3 contains 14 residues. This CDR3 reads CASSSAGGLNEQFF. CDR3 nucleotides: TGTGCCAGCAGCTCTGCGGGAGGTCTGAATGAGCAGTTCTTC.

This sequence joins TRBV27 and TRBJ2-1; 11 bases are a match to TRBD1. The V segment lost 7 bases and the J segment 4 bases; nucleotides outside the gene matches: 9. This CDR3 spans 16 amino acids. Looked up from germline, CDR1 is MNHEY and CDR2 is SMNVEV (reference sequence). CDR3 in DNA: TGTGCCAGCACCAAGGACAGGGGGCATAGGTACAATGAGCAGTTCTTC. Translation gives CASTKDRGHRYNEQFF.

This chain uses TRBV15 with TRBJ2-7; possibly TRBD1 for D (5 bases). There are 15 residues in the CDR3. Germline CDR1 and CDR2: LNHNV and YYDKDF (reference sequence). The V end lost 1 base, the J end lost 3 bases, and 13 bases lay between the germline ends. CDR3 sequence reads: CATSRGGRAIYEQYF. The CDR3 DNA follows: TGTGCCACCAGCAGAGGTGGCAGGGCCATCTACGAGCAGTACTTC.

The chain links TRBV4-3 to TRBJ2-7; possible D gene TRBD1, 5 bases. CDR1 and CDR2 (germline): LGHNA, YSLEER. Trimming left V 2 bases short and J 4 bases short, with 12 bases between. This CDR3 is 14 amino acids long. CDR3 nucleotide sequence: TGCGCCAGCAGCCAACTCCAGGGAAAGTACGAGCAGTACTTC. Its protein product is CASSQLQGKYEQYF.

This chain uses TRBV18 with TRBJ1-1; maybe TRBD1 (5 bases). Germline values: CDR1 KGHSH, CDR2 LQKENI. Trimming took off 3 bases at V and 1 base at J, with 9 bases between the two ends. The CDR3 consists of 14 residues. The CDR3 sequence is CASSPKTGNTEAFF. The CDR3 DNA reads as TGTGCCAGCTCACCTAAAACAGGGAACACTGAAGCTTTCTTT.

The V and J genes are TRBV9 and TRBJ2-6; 11 positions match TRBD1. In germline, CDR1 is SGDLS, CDR2 YYNGEE. V lost 3 bases and J lost 0; bases outside the gene matches: 5. This CDR3 region has 18 residues. The CDR3 loop reads CASSAGQGANSGANVLTF. The CDR3 DNA reads as TGTGCCAGCAGCGCCGGACAGGGGGCCAACTCTGGGGCCAACGTCCTGACTTTC. Full variable domain (rest looked up from reference TRBV9 and TRBJ2-6): DSGVTQTPKHLITATGQRVTLRCSPRSGDLSVYWYQQSLDQGLQFLIQYYNGEERAKGNILERFSAQQFPDLHSELNLSSLELGDSALYFCASSAGQGANSGANVLTFGAGSRLTVL.

The V gene is TRBV6-6, the J gene TRBJ1-5, with D possibly matching TRBD1 (6 bases). The CDR3 sequence is 13 residues long. V lost 5 bases and J lost 5, with 10 bases in between. Germline V CDR1 and CDR2: MNHNY, SVGAGI (reference sequence). This chain's CDR3 is CASSPQGHQPQHF. CDR3 coding DNA: TGTGCCAGCAGTCCCCAGGGGCATCAGCCCCAGCATTTT.

This CDR3 reads CASSSSRGEQFF. Written as DNA, the CDR3 is TGTGCCAGCAGCTCGAGCCGGGGGGAGCAGTTCTTC. The chain joins TRBV7-3 to TRBJ2-1, with D perhaps matching TRBD2 (6 bases). CDR1 and CDR2 from the germline V gene are SGHTA and FQGTGA. CDR3 size: 12 residues. Trimming took 4 bases from V and 10 from J, leaving 11 bases between them.

The rearrangement joins TRBV18 to TRBJ2-5, with D perhaps matching TRBD1 (6 bases). Per germline, CDR1 KGHSH and CDR2 LQKENI. The ends were cut back, 2 bases at V and 4 bases at J, with 17 bases in the middle. The CDR3 runs to 16 residues. The CDR3 region is CASSPASQGFGETQYF. CDR3 in DNA: TGTGCCAGCTCACCAGCGTCCCAGGGGTTCGGAGAGACCCAGTACTTC.

This chain connects TRBV19 to TRBJ1-5, with 9 bases matching TRBD1. CDR1 LNHDA and CDR2 SQIVND come from the germline V gene (reference sequence). This CDR3 spans 14 amino acids. V trimming: 4 bases; J trimming: 5 bases; junction bases outside the gene matches: 3. The CDR3 DNA is TGTGCCAGTAGTAGGGACAGGGTTTATCAGCCCCAGCATTTT. This translates into CASSRDRVYQPQHF. Based on the CDR3 plus reference TRBV19 and TRBJ1-5, the full variable domain is DGGITQSPKYLFRKEGQNVTLSCEQNLNHDAMYWYRQDPGQGLRLIYYSQIVNDFQKGDIAEGYSVSREKKESFPLTVTSAQKNPTAFYLCASSRDRVYQPQHFGDGTRLSIL.

The rearrangement joins TRBV15 to TRBJ2-7; 10 nucleotides line up with TRBD1. CDR3 size: 15 residues. The germline V gene has CDR1 LNHNV and CDR2 YYDKDF (reference sequence). The ends lost 4 bases at V and 1 base at J; junction bases unmatched: 4. The CDR3 protein is CATSIRTGGSYEQYF. For the CDR3, the DNA is TGTGCCACCAGCATCCGGACAGGGGGGTCCTACGAGCAGTACTTC. Together with reference TRBV15 and TRBJ2-7, the CDR3 gives the full variable domain: DAMVIQNPRYQVTQFGKPVTLSCSQTLNHNVMYWYQQKSSQAPKLLFHYYDKDFNNEADTPDNFQSRRPNTSFCFLDIRSPGLGDTAMYLCATSIRTGGSYEQYFGPGTRLTVT.

This chain joins TRBV23-1 and TRBJ2-3; 9 nucleotides match TRBD2. TRBV23-1 belongs to the ORF category, with a function that is uncertain. V shed 0 bases and J 4 bases; nucleotides not matched to a gene: 5. The CDR3 length is 16 residues. CDR3 in DNA: TGCGCCAGCAGTCAATCAGGCGGGAGGGGCGCAGATACGCAGTATTTT. Encoded protein: CASSQSGGRGADTQYF.

CDR3 nucleotides: TGTGCCAGCAGTTTAAGGCAGGGCGGAACTTTTAGCAATCAGCCCCAGCATTTT. Its translation: CASSLRQGGTFSNQPQHF. This sequence joins TRBV28 and TRBJ1-5, with D possibly TRBD1 on 5 matching bases. The CDR3 spans 18 residues. Germline CDR1 MDHEN, CDR2 SYDVKM. Trimming took 2 bases from V and 0 from J, leaving 17 bases between them.

V is TRBV6-5 and J is TRBJ1-2; 8 nucleotides align to TRBD1. J lost 5 bases, V lost 5 bases, and 4 bases had no gene match. This CDR3 is 13 amino acids long. Germline V lookup: CDR1 MNHEY, CDR2 SVGAGI. The CDR3 nucleotides read TGTGCCAGCAGTCCGACAGGGGATTATGGCTACACCTTC. Translated, it gives CASSPTGDYGYTF.

This clone was picked up one time. The V and J genes are TRBV19 and TRBJ1-4; D unresolved. The CDR3 runs 14 residues. Trimming stripped 6 bases from V and 6 bases from J, with 14 bases between. The germline CDR1 and CDR2 sequences are LNHDA and SQIVND (reference sequence). CDR3 protein: CASSNSRRDEKLFF. The CDR3 coding sequence is TGTGCCAGTAGCAATTCAAGGAGAGATGAAAAACTGTTTTTT.

The CDR3 reads CASSQGGWMSFGGREVNEQFF. The CDR3 region has the DNA TGCGCCAGCAGCCAAGGTGGATGGATGTCATTTGGCGGGAGGGAAGTCAATGAGCAGTTCTTC. The V gene is TRBV4-1, the J gene TRBJ2-1; the match to TRBD2 covers 9 bases. The trim removed 1 base at V and 6 bases at J, leaving 22 bases unmatched. CDR3 length: 21 residues. Germline V lookup: CDR1 MGHRA, CDR2 YSYEKL.

This chain uses TRBV19 with TRBJ1-1, with D uncertain. Trimming stripped 5 bases from V and 4 bases from J, with 17 bases between. The CDR3 has 15 amino acids. Germline V gene data show CDR1 as LNHDA and CDR2 as SQIVND (reference sequence). The CDR3: CASSPPGREATEAFF. Here the CDR3 DNA reads TGTGCCAGTAGTCCCCCCGGACGGGAGGCCACTGAAGCTTTCTTT.

The chain combines TRBV6-1 with TRBJ1-5, with a weak D call TRBD1 (5 bases). In germline, CDR1 is MNHNS, CDR2 SASEGT. This CDR3 contains 15 residues. The ends were cut back, 0 bases at V and 3 bases at J, with 9 bases in the middle. CDR3 protein: CASSEAGGNNQPQHF. CDR3 DNA sequence: TGTGCCAGCAGTGAAGCGGGGGGGAACAATCAGCCCCAGCATTTT.